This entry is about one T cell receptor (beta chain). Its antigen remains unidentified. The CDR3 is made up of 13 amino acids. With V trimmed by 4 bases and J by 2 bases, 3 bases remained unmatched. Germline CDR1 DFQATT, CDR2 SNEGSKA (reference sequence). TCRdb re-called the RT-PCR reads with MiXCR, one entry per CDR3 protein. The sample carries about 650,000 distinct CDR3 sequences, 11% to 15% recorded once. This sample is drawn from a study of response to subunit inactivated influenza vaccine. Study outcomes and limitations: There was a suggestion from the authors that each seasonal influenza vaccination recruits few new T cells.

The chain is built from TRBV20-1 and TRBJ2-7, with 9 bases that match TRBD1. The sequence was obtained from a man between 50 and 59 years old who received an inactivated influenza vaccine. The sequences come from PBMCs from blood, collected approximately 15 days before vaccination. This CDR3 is CSAKGQGTYEQYF. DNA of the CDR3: TGCAGTGCTAAAGGACAGGGGACCTACGAGCAGTACTTC.